The 32 T cell receptor beta chains below all came from one sample that was sequenced in a study of blood T cell repertoires in COVID-19. Profiling relied on immunoSEQ multiplex PCR, and the TCRdb table lists in-frame clones only, not all of them. Here the sample spans approximately 240,000 clones, just under 85% being singletons. The sample was PBMCs or T cells enriched from blood (not recorded which). The source is a woman between 40 and 50 years old with acute COVID-19.

The chain joins TRBV4-1 to TRBJ1-2, with a weak D call TRBD1 (6 bases). This CDR3 comprises 15 residues. Germline loops: CDR1 MGHRA, CDR2 YSYEKL. Trimming took 0 bases from V and 4 from J, leaving 12 bases between them. The CDR3 region is CASSQDQHRVYGYTF. Here the CDR3 DNA reads TGCGCCAGCAGCCAAGATCAGCACAGGGTCTATGGCTACACCTTC.

The chain recombines TRBV27 with TRBJ2-3, with 8 bases aligning to TRBD1. Germline V gene lookup returns CDR1 MNHEY and CDR2 SMNVEV (reference sequence). The CDR3 is 15 residues long. V was pared by 5 bases and J by 1 base, with 5 bases of the junction left unmatched. The chain's CDR3 is CASSPPGQGTDTQYF. DNA for the CDR3: TGTGCCAGCAGTCCTCCGGGACAGGGCACAGATACGCAGTATTTT.

Here the CDR3 DNA reads TGTGCCAGCAGTTTCAGAATACAGAACACTGAAGCTTTCTTT. Protein sequence: CASSFRIQNTEAFF. J is TRBJ1-1 and V is TRBV28, with unresolved D. CDR3 length equals 14 residues. From germline, CDR1 is MDHEN and CDR2 SYDVKM. The germline V and J ends were trimmed by 3 bases and 1 base, with 9 bases remaining between them.

V and J are TRBV6-2 or TRBV6-3 and TRBJ2-3, with 9 bases that match TRBD2. This CDR3 has 16 residues. Germline lookup yields CDR1 MNHEY and CDR2 SVGEGT. V shed 2 bases and J 5 bases; nucleotides not matched to a gene: 8. CDR3 sequence: CASSYPLAGRLDTQYF. CDR3 in DNA: TGTGCCAGCAGTTACCCTCTAGCGGGGCGACTAGATACGCAGTATTTT.

In its sample, this clone was seen many times. The chain recombines TRBV27 with TRBJ2-2, with D perhaps matching TRBD1 (6 bases). This CDR3 has 14 amino acids. The germline V and J ends were trimmed by 8 bases and 1 base, with 11 bases remaining between them. Germline lookup yields CDR1 MNHEY and CDR2 SMNVEV (reference sequence). DNA of the CDR3: TGTGCCAGCCGCTTGGACAGGAACACCGGGGAGCTGTTTTTT. Its protein is CASRLDRNTGELFF.

The chain carries TRBV28 and TRBJ2-1; possibly TRBD1 for D (5 bases). This CDR3 is built from 12 residues. V lost 8 bases and J lost 0, with 5 bases in between. Germline loops: CDR1 MDHEN, CDR2 SYDVKM. The CDR3, as DNA: TGTGCCAGCGACAGCTCCTACAATGAGCAGTTCTTC. Its protein is CASDSSYNEQFF. Full variable domain (missing parts from reference TRBV28 and TRBJ2-1): DVKVTQSSRYLVKRTGEKVFLECVQDMDHENMFWYRQDPGLGLRLIYFSYDVKMKEKGDIPEGYSVSREKKERFSLILESASTNQTSMYLCASDSSYNEQFFGPGTRLTVL.

Comment on this clone: The germline gene is not matched at one end of the junction; a read error may be the cause. This chain connects TRBV5-3 to TRBJ2-4; 11 nucleotides match TRBD2. TRBV5-3 carries the ORF label, with uncertain function. The CDR3 has 15 residues. Here the CDR3 reads CARSLGKLAGGFGGF. DNA of the CDR3: TGTGCCAGAAGCTTGGGGAAGCTAGCGGGAGGTTTCGGTGGCTTC.

J is TRBJ2-7 and V is TRBV7-8; 8 bases agree with TRBD2. Losses at the gene ends were 1 base for V and 5 bases for J; bases not matched to a gene: 10. This CDR3 is 16 amino acids long. Germline V gene data show CDR1 as SGHVS and CDR2 as FQNEAQ. DNA of the CDR3: TGTGCCAGCAGCTTAGGCGGGGGGCTTCTGAGCCACGAGCAGTACTTC. It encodes CASSLGGGLLSHEQYF.

The V gene is TRBV15, the J gene TRBJ2-1; no reliable D call. The CDR3 covers 18 residues. The V gene's germline CDR1 is LNHNV and CDR2 YYDKDF (reference sequence). The germline V and J ends were trimmed by 1 base and 0 bases, with 16 bases remaining between them. DNA for the CDR3: TGTGCCACCAGCAGAGTAAGTAACTTCCTGAGCTCCTACAATGAGCAGTTCTTC. Translated: CATSRVSNFLSSYNEQFF.

The chain combines TRBV25-1 with TRBJ1-4; TRBD1 might be the D (5 bases). Trimming took off 4 bases at V and 13 bases at J, with 10 bases between the two ends. The CDR3 totals 11 residues. Germline V CDR1 and CDR2: MGHDK, SYGVNS. The CDR3: CASSVREGLFF. The DNA for the CDR3 is TGTGCCAGCAGTGTCAGGGAGGGACTGTTTTTT.

Concerning this clone: The same CDR3 arises from other DNA sequences in this sample as well. This chain connects TRBV5-4 to TRBJ2-7; D is perhaps TRBD1 (5 bases). This CDR3 comprises 12 residues. Trimming cost V 4 bases and J 4 bases, with 9 bases left between them. The germline CDR1 and CDR2 sequences are SGHNT and YYREEE (reference sequence). The DNA for the CDR3 is TGTGCCAGCAGCATAGACAGTTACGAGCAGTACTTC. Translation: CASSIDSYEQYF.

This sequence joins TRBV30 and TRBJ1-2; D is perhaps TRBD1 (6 bases). This CDR3 contains 13 residues. Trimming took 3 bases from V and 4 from J, leaving 12 bases between them. Germline loops: CDR1 GTSNPN, CDR2 SVGIG (reference sequence). CDR3 in amino acids: CAWSVGQSYGYTF. CDR3 nucleotides: TGTGCCTGGAGCGTAGGACAGAGCTATGGCTACACCTTC.

The V call is TRBV5-5, the J call TRBJ1-3, with 8 bases fitting TRBD1. With V trimmed by 7 bases and J by 4 bases, 10 bases remained unmatched. From germline, CDR1 is SGHKS and CDR2 YYEKEE (reference sequence). CDR3 size: 15 residues. CDR3 nucleotides: TGTGCCAGCGAAACCGGACAGGGTTGGGGAAACACCATATATTTT. Residues: CASETGQGWGNTIYF.

This clone was counted a few times. The gene calls are TRBV27 and TRBJ2-1, with 7 nucleotides matching TRBD1. CDR1 and CDR2 (germline): MNHEY, SMNVEV (reference sequence). Losses at the gene ends were 10 bases for V and 9 bases for J; bases not matched to a gene: 12. This CDR3 comprises 13 residues. The CDR3 sequence is CATQDRTGVEQFF. As DNA, the CDR3 is TGTGCCACCCAGGACAGGACCGGGGTTGAGCAGTTCTTC.

This clone has just one count. This chain's CDR3 is CASLGQGVSNYGYTF. CDR3 coding DNA: TGTGCCAGCTTAGGACAGGGCGTAAGCAACTATGGCTACACCTTC. The rearrangement joins TRBV2 to TRBJ1-2; 8 bases are shared with TRBD1. There are 15 residues in the CDR3. Unmatched junction bases numbered 10, after V lost 8 bases and J lost 2 bases. CDR1 is SNHLY, CDR2 FYNNEI, per germline.

The chain links TRBV30 to TRBJ1-3; D remains ambiguous. The germline CDR1 and CDR2 sequences are GTSNPN and SVGIG (reference sequence). This CDR3 is built from 14 residues. The V end was cut by 1 base, the J end by 0 bases, with 7 bases between. DNA for the CDR3: TGTGCCTGGAGTGAAGGAGTCTCTGGAAACACCATATATTTT. Residues: CAWSEGVSGNTIYF. The full variable domain, rest sourced from reference TRBV30 and TRBJ1-3, is SQTIHQWPATLVQPVGSPLSLECTVEGTSNPNLYWYRQAAGRGLQLLFYSVGIGQISSEVPQNLSASRPQDRQFILSSKKLLLSDSGFYLCAWSEGVSGNTIYFGEGSWLTVV.

The chain links TRBV27 to TRBJ1-2, with D possibly TRBD1 on 6 matching bases. Germline V gives CDR1 MNHEY, CDR2 SMNVEV (reference sequence). The germline V and J ends were trimmed by 2 bases and 4 bases, with 8 bases remaining between them. The CDR3 has 13 residues. The CDR3 DNA reads as TGTGCCAGCAGTTTAGGACAGTTCTATGGCTACACCTTC. It encodes CASSLGQFYGYTF.

The gene calls are TRBV10-2 and TRBJ2-3; 10 bases fit TRBD1. The CDR3 consists of 14 residues. Losses at the gene ends were 10 bases for V and 4 bases for J; bases not matched to a gene: 8. Germline loops: CDR1 WSHSY, CDR2 SAAADI. The DNA for the CDR3 is TGCGCCACCTGGGACAGGGGAAGGGCAGATACGCAGTATTTT. It encodes CATWDRGRADTQYF.

The CDR3: CASKQGMGGYTF. The CDR3 DNA is TGTGCCAGCAAGCAGGGGATGGGGGGCTACACCTTC. This chain uses TRBV6-5 with TRBJ1-2, with TRBD1 as a possible D gene (6 bases). The V and J ends lost 7 bases and 8 bases respectively, with 14 bases between them. CDR1 and CDR2 from the germline V gene are MNHEY and SVGAGI. CDR3 length: 12 amino acids.

The chain employs TRBV28 and TRBJ2-5; D gene unclear. The CDR3 has 13 amino acids. The germline V and J ends were trimmed by 5 bases and 10 bases, with 17 bases remaining between them. Germline loops: CDR1 MDHEN, CDR2 SYDVKM. The CDR3 reads CASSPPGGSSQYF. The DNA for the CDR3 is TGTGCCAGCAGTCCCCCGGGTGGGTCGAGCCAGTACTTC.

The chain has TRBV15 and TRBJ2-2, with 7 bases fitting TRBD2. Germline-derived CDR1 and CDR2 are LNHNV and YYDKDF (reference sequence). The CDR3 extends over 16 amino acids. V trimming: 3 bases; J trimming: 6 bases; junction bases outside the gene matches: 10. Here the CDR3 DNA reads TGTGCCACCAGCAGTCCGAGACTAGCTTCGGCCGGGGAGCTGTTTTTT. Encoded protein: CATSSPRLASAGELFF.

The V gene is TRBV6-4, the J gene TRBJ2-1; D ambiguous. Trimming removed 0 bases from V and 9 bases from J, with 9 bases in between. CDR1 MRHNA and CDR2 SNTAGT come from the germline V gene. This CDR3 comprises 13 residues. The chain's CDR3 is CASSDSFRSEQFF. DNA of the CDR3: TGTGCCAGCAGTGACTCGTTCCGGAGTGAGCAGTTCTTC.

The chain recombines TRBV19 with TRBJ2-3, with 13 bases matching TRBD2. CDR3 length: 16 residues. V shed 6 bases and J 11 bases; nucleotides not matched to a gene: 14. The germline gives CDR1 LNHDA, CDR2 SQIVND (reference sequence). This CDR3 reads CASSLLTGTSGVGQYF. The DNA for the CDR3 is TGTGCCAGTAGCCTACTGACCGGGACTAGCGGGGTCGGGCAGTATTTT.

In DNA, the CDR3 is TGCGCCAGCAGCTCCGGGGTAGATACGCAGTATTTT. Its protein product is CASSSGVDTQYF. The J gene is TRBJ2-3, the V gene TRBV5-1, with D possibly matching TRBD2 (5 bases). CDR1 is SGHRS, CDR2 YFSETQ, per germline. Trimming pared 3 bases from V and 5 bases from J, leaving 7 bases between. The CDR3 covers 12 residues.

J is TRBJ2-7 and V is TRBV6-2 or TRBV6-3; weak D call: TRBD2 (5 bases). V lost 0 bases, J lost 0 bases, and 9 bases lay in between. Looked up from germline, CDR1 is MNHEY and CDR2 is SVGEGT. The CDR3 is 15 amino acids. The CDR3 sequence: CASSYSGASSYEQYF. The CDR3 region has the DNA TGTGCCAGCAGTTACTCGGGAGCAAGCTCCTACGAGCAGTACTTC.

The chain has TRBV24-1 and TRBJ2-2; D remains unclear. The CDR3 runs to 11 residues. Germline values: CDR1 KGHDR, CDR2 SFDVKD. V shed 5 bases and J shed 7 bases, with 4 bases lying between them. Written as DNA, the CDR3 is TGTGCCACCAGTGTCGGCGGGGAGCTGTTTTTT. It yields the protein CATSVGGELFF.

This rearrangement joins TRBV28 to TRBJ1-2; D not resolved. Trimming stripped 6 bases from V and 8 bases from J, with 10 bases between. CDR3 length equals 11 residues. From germline, CDR1 is MDHEN and CDR2 SYDVKM. In DNA form, the CDR3 reads TGTGCCAGCAGCCCCCTCGTGGGCTACACCTTC. It specifies CASSPLVGYTF.

The chain carries TRBV5-4 and TRBJ1-2; 7 bases align to TRBD1. Trimming cost V 3 bases and J 7 bases; bases outside gene matches: 12. This CDR3 comprises 15 residues. The V gene's germline CDR1 is SGHNT and CDR2 YYREEE (reference sequence). For the CDR3, the DNA is TGTGCCAGCAGCTCCCGGGACAGACTCTCTAGTGGCTACACCTTC. Translation gives CASSSRDRLSSGYTF.

V is TRBV2 and J is TRBJ1-1, with 9 nucleotides matching TRBD1. The CDR3 sequence is 14 residues long. Germline CDR1 and CDR2: SNHLY and FYNNEI. Unmatched junction bases numbered 4, after V lost 4 bases and J lost 4 bases. CDR3 sequence: CASSVVGQGTEAFF. Here the CDR3 DNA reads TGTGCCAGCAGTGTTGTGGGACAGGGCACTGAAGCTTTCTTT. Drawing the rest from reference TRBV2 and TRBJ1-1, the complete variable domain is EPEVTQTPSHQVTQMGQEVILRCVPISNHLYFYWYRQILGQKVEFLVSFYNNEISEKSEIFDDQFSVERPDGSNFTLKIRSTKLEDSAMYFCASSVVGQGTEAFFGQGTRLTVV.

The chain joins TRBV18 to TRBJ2-3, with 8 positions matching TRBD1. With V trimmed by 6 bases and J by 6 bases, 14 bases remained unmatched. The CDR3 is 16 amino acids. Per the germline V gene, CDR1 is KGHSH and CDR2 is LQKENI. Here the CDR3 DNA reads TGTGCCAGCTCCATACTTGACAGGGGAAAGGGTGATACGCAGTATTTT. Translation: CASSILDRGKGDTQYF. Drawing the rest from reference TRBV18 and TRBJ2-3, the complete variable domain is NAGVMQNPRHLVRRRGQEARLRCSPMKGHSHVYWYRQLPEEGLKFMVYLQKENIIDESGMPKERFSAEFPKEGPSILRIQQVVRGDSAAYFCASSILDRGKGDTQYFGPGTRLTVL.

The chain carries TRBV4-2 and TRBJ1-3; D gene uncertain. This CDR3 is 15 amino acids long. CDR1 is LGHNA, CDR2 YNFKEQ, per germline. V was pared by 7 bases and J by 4 bases, with 17 bases between. CDR3 coding DNA: TGTGCCAGCACCGTAGAGCAGGAGGTGGGAAACACCATATATTTT. Translating gives CASTVEQEVGNTIYF.

V usage is TRBV10-3 and J usage is TRBJ2-3; D possibly corresponds to TRBD2 (7 bases). In germline, CDR1 is ENHRY, CDR2 SYGVKD. The CDR3 totals 14 residues. The ends were cut back, 10 bases at V and 2 bases at J, with 16 bases in the middle. The CDR3 DNA is TGTGCCACGGGGGCAGCGGGGAACACAGATACGCAGTATTTT. The encoded protein is CATGAAGNTDTQYF.